The clone carrying this TCR beta chain has a count of ten or more. No antigen is known for it. There are 12 residues in the CDR3. These data belong to a study of T cell repertoires in cytomegalovirus infection. For the study at large: Both recently identified HLA-C-restricted and well-studied HLA-B-restricted CMV epitopes were used in the study.

Using its own MiXCR run on the reads, TCRdb lists one record per CDR3 protein. This sample has roughly 990,000 distinct CDR3 sequences; approximately 33% occur once, and the top ten carry roughly 12%. This chain connects TRBV12-3 or TRBV12-4 to TRBJ2-2; 8 bases line up with TRBD1. This TCR was sampled from a human donor in good health (CMV status not recorded). Some clones in this sample may be carry-over from other donors' samples. The starting material was cultured CD8+ T cells from PBMCs, obtained from culture after CMV antigen stimulation. The CDR3, as DNA: TGTGTGGACAGGGATAACACCGGGGAGCTGTTTTTT. Translation gives CVDRDNTGELFF.